The clone carrying this TCR beta chain was picked up a small number of times. V lost 5 bases to trimming and J lost 3 bases, with 12 bases between them. This CDR3 is built from 13 residues. Germline lookup yields CDR1 SGHTS and CDR2 YDEGEE. The PCR was carried out with 60 Vbeta primers and 13 Jbeta primers. Method: immunoSEQ multiplex PCR; TCRdb's copy keeps in-frame clones and lacks some. This sample yields about 130,000 clones, of which around three quarters are seen a single time; 2.5% to 3% belongs to the top ten. The data stem from a study of cytomegalovirus exposure and HLA in healthy donors. The sequenced material came from PBMCs. The V and J genes are TRBV5-8 and TRBJ2-7, with D possibly TRBD2 on 6 matching bases. The source is a man aged 25 to 40 in good health and CMV-seronegative. Here the CDR3 DNA reads TGTGCCAGCAGGGGGGGTGCATTCTACGAGCAGTACTTC. Its protein product is CASRGGAFYEQYF.